The source of this T cell receptor beta chain is a study of post-analysis software for immune sequencing data. Whole-study context: Courses of disease covered relapsing-remitting, secondary progressive and progressive-relapsing multiple sclerosis. Study conclusions and caveats: TRBV segments more frequent in patients than in controls numbered roughly five and included TRBV5-6, TRBV5-1 and TRBV20-1. F measure showed strong co-clustering of same-batch samples. When compared against controls, multiple sclerosis patients showed significantly lower normalized Chao1 diversity.

TCR beta cDNA libraries included unique molecular identifiers. There were roughly 0.85 to 11 million T cells, and 450,000 to 550,000 cDNA molecules came from them. TCRdb fed the PCR reads into MiXCR, producing one record per CDR3 protein. The data hold about 820,000 distinct CDR3 sequences, with approximately 53% observed a single time. As for this clonotype: Antigen: not known.

The germline V gene has CDR1 SGHVS and CDR2 FQNEAQ. Trimming cost V 4 bases and J 3 bases; bases outside gene matches: 10. The CDR3 covers 17 residues. The receptor was isolated from a girl aged 5-17 years with multiple sclerosis. The chain recombines TRBV7-8 with TRBJ2-1, with 9 bases matching TRBD2. Sequencing used blood. CDR3 in amino acids: CASSSSSPSGVYNEQFF. The CDR3 coding sequence is TGTGCCAGCAGCTCTTCGTCTCCTAGCGGGGTCTACAATGAGCAGTTCTTC.